A single T cell receptor (beta chain) is shown here with its context. The data are from a study of blood T cell repertoires in COVID-19. Turning to the study itself: Samples came from the United States, Italy and Spain, spanning acute and convalescent COVID-19.

Here immunoSEQ multiplex PCR was the method, and the copy in TCRdb shows in-frame clones only, minus some. The sample consists of approximately 200,000 clones, approximately 83% of them appearing once. Trimming removed 5 bases at V and 1 base at J, with 12 bases between. Looked up from germline, CDR1 is SGHTA and CDR2 is FQGNSA. The CDR3 consists of 15 residues. In Cohort 3, a recovered donor had either two negative PCRs, clearance, or symptom resolution. The receptor comes from a man aged 40-50 years who had recovered from COVID-19. The source material was PBMCs or T cells enriched from blood (not recorded which). This chain joins TRBV7-2 and TRBJ1-3, with a tentative D call TRBD1 (6 bases). CDR3 nucleotides: TGTGCCAGCAGCCGCCGGACAGAATCTGGAAACACCATATATTTT. This codes for CASSRRTESGNTIYF.